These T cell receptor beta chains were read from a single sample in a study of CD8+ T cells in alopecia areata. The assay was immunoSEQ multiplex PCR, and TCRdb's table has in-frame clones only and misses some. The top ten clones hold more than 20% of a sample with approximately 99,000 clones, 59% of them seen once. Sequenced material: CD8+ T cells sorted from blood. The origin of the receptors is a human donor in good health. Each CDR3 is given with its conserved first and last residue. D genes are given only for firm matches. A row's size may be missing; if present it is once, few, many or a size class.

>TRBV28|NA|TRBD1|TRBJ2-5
TGTGCCAGCAGAGGGGGACAGGAGAAGTACTTC
CASRGGQEKYF
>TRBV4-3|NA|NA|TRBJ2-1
TGCGCCAGCAGCCTCGACAGAAGCTCCTACAATGAGCAGTTCTTC
CASSLDRSSYNEQFF
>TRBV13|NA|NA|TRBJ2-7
TGTGCCAGCAGCTACGGGCCCTCCTACGAGCAGTACTTC
CASSYGPSYEQYF
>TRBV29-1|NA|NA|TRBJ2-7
TGCAGCGTCGAATCGGTAGAGGGGGGCGCCGAGCAGTACTTC
CSVESVEGGAEQYF
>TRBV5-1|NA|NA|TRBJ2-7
TGCGCCAGCAGCTTGGGTCTCACCTACGAGCAGTACTTC
CASSLGLTYEQYF
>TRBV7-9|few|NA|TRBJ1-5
TGTGCCAGCAGCGCCCTAAATCAGCCCCAGCATTTT
CASSALNQPQHF
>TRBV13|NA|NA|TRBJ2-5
TGTGCCAGCAGCTTACAGGGTAGCCAAGAGACCCAGTACTTC
CASSLQGSQETQYF
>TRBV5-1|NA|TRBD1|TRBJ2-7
TGCGCCAGCAGCCTTGGACAGGGACGTTCCTACGAGCAGTACTTC
CASSLGQGRSYEQYF
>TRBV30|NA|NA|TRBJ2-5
TGTGCCTGGAGTGTAGGCACCCTAGAGACCCAGTACTTC
CAWSVGTLETQYF
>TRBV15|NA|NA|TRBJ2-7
TGTGCCACCAGCAGCGTCCCCTCGGGGCTAGTCTTCTACGAGCAGTACTTC
CATSSVPSGLVFYEQYF
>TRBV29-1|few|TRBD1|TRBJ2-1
TGCAGCGTTGAAGACTCGGGCGGACAGGCCTACAATGAGCAGTTCTTC
CSVEDSGGQAYNEQFF
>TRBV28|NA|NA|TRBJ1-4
TGTGCCAGCAGTTCCTCCGCGAATGAAAAACTGTTTTTT
CASSSSANEKLFF
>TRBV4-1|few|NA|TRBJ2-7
TGCGCCAGCAGCCAAGATCTTTCGGGATTCTACGAGCAGTACTTC
CASSQDLSGFYEQYF
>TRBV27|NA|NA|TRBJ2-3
TGTGCCAGCAGTATTCTGAGGAACACAGATACGCAGTATTTT
CASSILRNTDTQYF
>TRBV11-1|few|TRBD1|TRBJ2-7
TGTGCCAGCAGCTTAGAGCCAGGGGGCTACTACGAGCAGTACTTC
CASSLEPGGYYEQYF
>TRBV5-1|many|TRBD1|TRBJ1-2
TGCGCCAGCAGCTTGGGACAGGGGAATGGCTACACCTTC
CASSLGQGNGYTF
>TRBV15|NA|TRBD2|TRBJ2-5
TGTGCCACCAGCAGAGTGAGCGGGGGGGCCGGAGAGACCCAGTACTTC
CATSRVSGGAGETQYF
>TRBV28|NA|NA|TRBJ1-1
TGTGCATCTGGGAACACTGAAGCTTTCTTT
CASGNTEAFF
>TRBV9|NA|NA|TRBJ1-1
TGTGCCAGCAGCGCCGGGACAACCCCACGCGAAGCTTTCTTT
CASSAGTTPREAFF
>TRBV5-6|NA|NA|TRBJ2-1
TGTGCCAGCAGCTTCGACCCCGGGACGGAGCAGTTCTTC
CASSFDPGTEQFF
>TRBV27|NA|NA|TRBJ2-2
TGTGCCAGCAGTCCACACCCCCGGGGAGCTGCAAACACCGGGGAGCTGTTTTTT
CASSPHPRGAANTGELFF
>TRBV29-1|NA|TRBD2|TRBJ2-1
TGCAGCGTTGAGATCGGGGGGGCCACGAGTGAGCAGTTCTTC
CSVEIGGATSEQFF
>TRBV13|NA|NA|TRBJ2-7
TGTGCCAGCAGCTCGCAAAAATACGAGCAGTACTTC
CASSSQKYEQYF
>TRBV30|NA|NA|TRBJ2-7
TGTGCCTGGCTACAGGGCTACGAGCAGTACTTC
CAWLQGYEQYF
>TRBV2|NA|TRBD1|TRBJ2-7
TGTGCCAGCGACAGGGGCTACGAGCAGTACTTC
CASDRGYEQYF
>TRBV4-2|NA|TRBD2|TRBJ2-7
TGTGCCAGCAGCCAAGATAGCGGGGGATCCTACGAGCAGTACTTC
CASSQDSGGSYEQYF
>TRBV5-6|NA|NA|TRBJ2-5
TGTGCCAGCAGCTTGGGGCAAGGAGAGGAGACCCAGTACTTC
CASSLGQGEETQYF
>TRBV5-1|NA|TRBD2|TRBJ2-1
TGCGCCAGCAGCTTACCGAGCGGGGGAGTTAGGGATGAGCAGTTCTTC
CASSLPSGGVRDEQFF
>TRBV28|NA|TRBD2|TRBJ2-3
TGTGCCAGCAGTTTATTGTTAGCGGGGGGCACAGATACGCAGTATTTT
CASSLLLAGGTDTQYF
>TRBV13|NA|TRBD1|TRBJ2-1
TGTGCCAGCAGCCCGACGGGACAGTCAGTCACAAATGAGCAGTTCTTC
CASSPTGQSVTNEQFF
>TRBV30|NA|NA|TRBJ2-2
TGTGCCTTCATGTCAAACACCGGGGAGCTGTTTTTT
CAFMSNTGELFF
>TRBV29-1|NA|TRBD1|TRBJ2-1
TGCAGCGCAGACCGGGACAGGGCCTACAATGAGCAGTTCTTC
CSADRDRAYNEQFF
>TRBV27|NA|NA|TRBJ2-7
TGTGCCAGCAGTTTAGCCCCCGGCAGGGAGTACGAGCAGTACTTC
CASSLAPGREYEQYF
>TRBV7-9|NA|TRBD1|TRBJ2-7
TGTGCCAGCAGCCACCCAGGGGGCTTCTACGAGCAGTACTTC
CASSHPGGFYEQYF
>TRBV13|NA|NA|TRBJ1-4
TGTGCCAGCAGCGATGCAGGGAACCCGAGTGAAAAACTGTTTTTT
CASSDAGNPSEKLFF
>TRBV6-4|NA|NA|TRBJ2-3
TGTGCCAGCAGTAAGGACGGGGGCCGGGCAGATACGCAGTATTTT
CASSKDGGRADTQYF
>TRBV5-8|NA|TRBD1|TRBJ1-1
TGTGCCAGCAGCTCCCGGGACAGGCGACGCTCGAACACTGAAGCTTTCTTT
CASSSRDRRRSNTEAFF
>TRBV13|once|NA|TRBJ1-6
TGTGCCAGCAGCTTACTAGGCTCCTATAATTCACCCCTCCACTTT
CASSLLGSYNSPLHF
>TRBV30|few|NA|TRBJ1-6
TGTGCCTGGAGTGTACCGGGCAGGGAAAATTCACCCCTCCACTTT
CAWSVPGRENSPLHF
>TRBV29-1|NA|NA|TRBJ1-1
TGCAGCGTTTTTTGGGACCGGGAAGCTTTCTTT
CSVFWDREAFF
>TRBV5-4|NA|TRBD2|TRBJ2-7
TGTGCCAGCAGCTTGCGGGGACTAGCGGGGCCCTACGAGCAGTACTTC
CASSLRGLAGPYEQYF
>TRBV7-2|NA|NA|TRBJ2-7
TGTGCCAGCAGCTCGATGGACAGAGTCTACGAGCAGTACTTC
CASSSMDRVYEQYF
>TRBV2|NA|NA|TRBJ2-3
TGTGCCAGCAGTGGGGCAGAAGATACGCAGTATTTT
CASSGAEDTQYF
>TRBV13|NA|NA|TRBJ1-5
TGTGCCAGCAGCTTAGGAGGACACAATCAGCCCCAGCATTTT
CASSLGGHNQPQHF
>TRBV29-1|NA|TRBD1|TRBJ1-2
TGCAGCGTCCACACAGGGGGCCATGGCTACACCTTC
CSVHTGGHGYTF
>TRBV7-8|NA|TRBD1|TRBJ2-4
TGTGCCAGCAGCTGGCCGGGACAGGGGGGAGCCAAAAACATTCAGTACTTC
CASSWPGQGGAKNIQYF